This is a list of T cell receptor beta chains from one sample in a study of spatial heterogeneity in lung cancer. TCRdb used MiXCR to reprocess the 5' RACE reads, holding one entry per CDR3 protein. The sample lists some 100,000 distinct CDR3 sequences, 4% to 4.5% occurring once. The source was lung tumor tissue, collected at surgery. The receptors come from a male donor with early-stage non-small cell lung cancer. Both conserved end residues are part of each CDR3. Fields, in order: clone size, V gene, D gene, J gene, CDR3 DNA, CDR3 protein. D genes are given only for firm matches. Some rows mark clone size as missing; the rest say once, few, many or name a class of expanded clone.

many,TRBV27,TRBD1,TRBJ2-7,TGTGCCAGCAGGGTTGGGGGGACAGGGTTCTCCTACGAGCAGTACTTC,CASRVGGTGFSYEQYF
few,TRBV6-1,-,TRBJ2-1,TGTGCCAGCAGTGAAGATCTGGGACGGGATGAGCAGTTCTTC,CASSEDLGRDEQFF
many,TRBV7-9,-,TRBJ2-3,TGTGCCAGCAGCTTAGATCTAGACCTGTGGGCAGATACGCAGTATTTT,CASSLDLDLWADTQYF
many,TRBV5-1,-,TRBJ2-5,TGCGCCAGCAGCCGTATCACGACAGGAGAAGAGACCCAGTACTTC,CASSRITTGEETQYF
many,TRBV6-5,-,TRBJ1-1,TGTGCCAGCAGGTCCGGGTGGGGAGGCACTGAAGCTTTCTTT,CASRSGWGGTEAFF
many,TRBV25-1,TRBD1,TRBJ1-1,TGTGCCAGCAGTGCCCCCCAGGGGGGCCCTGAAGCTTTCTTT,CASSAPQGGPEAFF
many,TRBV12-3/TRBV12-4,-,TRBJ2-1,TGTGCCAGCAGCTCTAAGGGACGCGATGAGCAGTTCTTC,CASSSKGRDEQFF
-,TRBV6-5,-,TRBJ2-7,TGTGCCAGCCACGATACCTACGAGCAGTACTTC,CASHDTYEQYF
many,TRBV25-1,TRBD1,TRBJ1-2,TGTGCCAGCACAGGGGGCGGCTATGGCTACACCTTC,CASTGGGYGYTF
-,TRBV11-2,-,TRBJ2-3,TGTGCCAGCGCTTACAACTACGGTTCCGATACGCAGTATTTT,CASAYNYGSDTQYF
many,TRBV5-1,-,TRBJ2-7,TGCGCCAGCAGCTTGGGGGCGGGCTCCTACGAGCAGTACTTC,CASSLGAGSYEQYF
few,TRBV10-3,TRBD1,TRBJ2-3,TGTGCCATTCAGACAGGGGCTAGCACAGATACGCAGTATTTT,CAIQTGASTDTQYF
few,TRBV2,TRBD1,TRBJ1-5,TGTGCCAGCAGTGGGACAGGGGGCTTCCAGCCCCAGCATTTT,CASSGTGGFQPQHF
few,TRBV11-2,-,TRBJ2-5,TGTGCCAGCAGCTTACCCTCGTTAGAGACCCAGTACTTC,CASSLPSLETQYF
few,TRBV12-3/TRBV12-4,TRBD2,TRBJ2-7,TGTGCCAGCAGTAGGCGCGGGGGGAGCTCCTACGAGCAGTACTTC,CASSRRGGSSYEQYF
many,TRBV27,TRBD2,TRBJ2-3,TGTGCCAGCAGTTTATCTGGGACTATCCCTAGCACAGATACGCAGTATTTT,CASSLSGTIPSTDTQYF
many,TRBV7-2,TRBD1,TRBJ2-6,TGTGCCAGCAGCCACGGACAGGGATTACCTTATTTTTCTGGGGCCAACGTCCTGACTTTC,CASSHGQGLPYFSGANVLTF
many,TRBV5-1,TRBD2,TRBJ2-3,TGCGCCAGCAGCTTCACTAGCGGCACAGATACGCAGTATTTT,CASSFTSGTDTQYF
many,TRBV20-1,-,TRBJ2-7,TGCAGTGCTCCCCTCCATCGGGAGGACAGGCCTACGCTGGTCTACGAGCAGTACTTC,CSAPLHREDRPTLVYEQYF
many,TRBV5-1,TRBD2,TRBJ2-3,TGCGCCAGCAGCTTAGCGGGATTGACAGATACGCAGTATTTT,CASSLAGLTDTQYF
many,TRBV5-1,-,TRBJ2-7,TGCGCCAGCAGCTCGGACATTTCCTACGAGCAGTACTTC,CASSSDISYEQYF
many,TRBV6-5,TRBD2,TRBJ2-1,TGTGCCAGCAGTTACTCGGCGGGAGGCGTGCAGTTCTTC,CASSYSAGGVQFF
many,TRBV29-1,-,TRBJ2-3,TGCAGCGTTGCTGAGGAAACAGATACGCAGTATTTT,CSVAEETDTQYF
-,TRBV7-2,-,TRBJ1-4,TGTGCCAGCAGCCAGATGGGGGGAAAACTGTTTTTT,CASSQMGGKLFF
many,TRBV29-1,-,TRBJ2-3,TGCAGCGTTGAAGGGCGAAGCACAGATACGCAGTATTTT,CSVEGRSTDTQYF
-,TRBV4-1,TRBD2,TRBJ2-3,TGCGCCAGCAACCAAGGGATATCGGGAGGTGGCACAGATACGCAGTATTTT,CASNQGISGGGTDTQYF
many,TRBV28,TRBD1,TRBJ1-2,TGTGCCAGCAGTCCAAGGGGGCTCGGCTACACCTTC,CASSPRGLGYTF
-,TRBV28,TRBD2,TRBJ2-7,TGTGCCAGCAGTTTAGTGAGCGGGAGGCCTACGTACGAGCAGTACTTC,CASSLVSGRPTYEQYF
many,TRBV28,-,TRBJ1-1,TGTGCCAGCAGCCTGATTCCGGCCAACACTGAAGCTTTCTTT,CASSLIPANTEAFF
-,TRBV20-1,TRBD2,TRBJ2-3,TGCAGTGCTAGTTGGGCTAGCGGGACTAGCACAGATACGCAGTATTTT,CSASWASGTSTDTQYF
many,TRBV6-5,-,TRBJ1-6,TGTGCCAGCAGTTACTCGGTAAATAGGAAGATTGGCAATTCACCCCTCCACTTT,CASSYSVNRKIGNSPLHF
many,TRBV14,-,TRBJ1-4,TGTGCCAGCAGCCAAGATCTGGATGAAAAACTGTTTTTT,CASSQDLDEKLFF
-,TRBV7-9,-,TRBJ1-4,TGTGCCAGCAGTTACCGGGTCGGGGCAATGGGTGAAAAACTGTTTTTT,CASSYRVGAMGEKLFF
many,TRBV11-2,TRBD1,TRBJ1-2,TGTGCCAGCAGCGCCTGGACAGGGGGCGGCTACACCTTC,CASSAWTGGGYTF
many,TRBV28,TRBD1,TRBJ2-7,TGTGCCAGCAGCCCGGACAGGGGGGTTTACGAGCAGTACTTC,CASSPDRGVYEQYF
many,TRBV3-1,-,TRBJ2-7,TGTGCCAGCAGCCAAGGTCGCGGCTACGAGCAGTACTTC,CASSQGRGYEQYF
many,TRBV11-2,TRBD1,TRBJ2-5,TGTGCCAGCAGCCATCGACAGGGGATGGAGACCCAGTACTTC,CASSHRQGMETQYF
-,TRBV5-1,TRBD1,TRBJ1-4,TGCGCCAGCAGCTTGGGAGGGACAGGGTCGGAAAAACTGTTTTTT,CASSLGGTGSEKLFF
few,TRBV27,-,TRBJ2-7,TGTGCCAGCAGCAGGGGTGGTAAGACCTACGAGCAGTACTTC,CASSRGGKTYEQYF
few,TRBV28,TRBD1,TRBJ1-2,TGTGCCAGCAGACTACAGGGGGCCTATGGCTACACCTTC,CASRLQGAYGYTF
many,TRBV11-2,TRBD1,TRBJ1-2,TGTGCCAGCAGCCCCCGGGACAGAGACTATGGCTACACCTTC,CASSPRDRDYGYTF
many,TRBV19,TRBD1,TRBJ1-1,TGTGCCAGTAGCCCTCGGCGGACAGGGCGGACTGAAGCTTTCTTT,CASSPRRTGRTEAFF
-,TRBV30,-,TRBJ1-1,TGTGCCTGGACCCAATTACAGGGAAAAGCTTTCTTT,CAWTQLQGKAFF
-,TRBV5-1,-,TRBJ1-1,TGCGCCAGCAGCTTGCAAGGGACGGGGAACACTGAAGCTTTCTTT,CASSLQGTGNTEAFF
-,TRBV20-1,-,TRBJ1-1,TGCAGTGCTAGGAGTACAGGGAACACTGAAGCTTTCTTT,CSARSTGNTEAFF
many,TRBV14,-,TRBJ2-7,TGTGCCAGCAGCTACGACTACGAGCAGTACTTC,CASSYDYEQYF
many,TRBV5-1,-,TRBJ2-3,TGCGCCAGCAGTGATGGGAACACAGATACGCAGTATTTT,CASSDGNTDTQYF
many,TRBV20-1,TRBD1,TRBJ2-2,TGCAGTGCACCACAGGGGTCCACCGGGGAGCTGTTTTTT,CSAPQGSTGELFF
many,TRBV15,TRBD1,TRBJ2-3,TGTGCCACCAGCAGACGACAGGGAACAGATACGCAGTATTTT,CATSRRQGTDTQYF
many,TRBV11-2,-,TRBJ2-7,TGTGCCAGCAGCCCCAGTGTCCCGGGGGCGCTGGGCTACGAGCAGTACTTC,CASSPSVPGALGYEQYF
many,TRBV28,TRBD2,TRBJ2-1,TGTGCCAGCAGTTTAGAGATGTTAGCGGGAGATGAGCAGTTCTTC,CASSLEMLAGDEQFF